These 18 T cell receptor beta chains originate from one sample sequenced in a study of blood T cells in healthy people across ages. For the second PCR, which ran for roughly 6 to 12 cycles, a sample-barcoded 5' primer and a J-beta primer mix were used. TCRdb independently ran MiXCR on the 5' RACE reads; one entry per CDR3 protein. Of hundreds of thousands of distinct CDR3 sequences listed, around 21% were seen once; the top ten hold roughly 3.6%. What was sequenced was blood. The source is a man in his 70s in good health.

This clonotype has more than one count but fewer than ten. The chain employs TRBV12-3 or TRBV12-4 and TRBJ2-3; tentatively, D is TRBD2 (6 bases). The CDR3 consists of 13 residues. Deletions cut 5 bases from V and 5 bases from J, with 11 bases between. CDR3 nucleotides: TGTGCCAGCAGTAACCCTAGCGTAGATACGCAGTATTTT. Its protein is CASSNPSVDTQYF.

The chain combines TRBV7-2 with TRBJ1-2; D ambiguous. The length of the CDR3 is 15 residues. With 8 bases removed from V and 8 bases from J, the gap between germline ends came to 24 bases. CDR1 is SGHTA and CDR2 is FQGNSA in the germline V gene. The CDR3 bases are TGTGCCAGCCGTCCTGATGGAGGGAGGGTGGGGGGCTACACCTTC. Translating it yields CASRPDGGRVGGYTF.

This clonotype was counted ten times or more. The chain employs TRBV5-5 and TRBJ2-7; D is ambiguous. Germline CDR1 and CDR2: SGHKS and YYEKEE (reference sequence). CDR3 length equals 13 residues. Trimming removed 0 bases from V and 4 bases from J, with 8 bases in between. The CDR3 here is CASSLGPIYEQYF. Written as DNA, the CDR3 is TGTGCCAGCAGCTTGGGGCCGATATACGAGCAGTACTTC.

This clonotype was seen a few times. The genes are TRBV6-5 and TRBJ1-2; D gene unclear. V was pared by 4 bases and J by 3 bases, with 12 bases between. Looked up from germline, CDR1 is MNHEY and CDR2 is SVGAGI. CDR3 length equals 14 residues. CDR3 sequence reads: CASSFQDEYYGYTF. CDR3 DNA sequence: TGTGCCAGCAGTTTCCAGGACGAATACTATGGCTACACCTTC.

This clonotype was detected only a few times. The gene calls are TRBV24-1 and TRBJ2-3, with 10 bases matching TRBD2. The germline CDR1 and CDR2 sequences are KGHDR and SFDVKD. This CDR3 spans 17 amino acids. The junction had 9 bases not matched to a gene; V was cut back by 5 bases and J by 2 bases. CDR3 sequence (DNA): TGTGCCACCAGTGCTGGACTAGCGGATCCCTCCACAGATACGCAGTATTTT. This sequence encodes CATSAGLADPSTDTQYF.

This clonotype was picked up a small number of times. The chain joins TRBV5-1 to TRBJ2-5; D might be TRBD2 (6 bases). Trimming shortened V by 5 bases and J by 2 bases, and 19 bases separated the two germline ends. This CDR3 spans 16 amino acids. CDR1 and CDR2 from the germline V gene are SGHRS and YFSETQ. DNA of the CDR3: TGCGCCAGCAGTCCGCCGGGGGTAGGAGTGCAAGAGACCCAGTACTTC. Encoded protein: CASSPPGVGVQETQYF.

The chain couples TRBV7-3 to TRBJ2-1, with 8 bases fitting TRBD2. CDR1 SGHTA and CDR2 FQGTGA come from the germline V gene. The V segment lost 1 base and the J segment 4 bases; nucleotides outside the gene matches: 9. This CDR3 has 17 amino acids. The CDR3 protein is CASSLKGRVAGYNEQFF. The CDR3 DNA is TGTGCCAGCAGCTTAAAGGGTCGGGTAGCGGGGTACAATGAGCAGTTCTTC. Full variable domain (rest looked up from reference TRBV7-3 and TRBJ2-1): GAGVSQTPSNKVTEKGKYVELRCDPISGHTALYWYRQSLGQGPEFLIYFQGTGAADDSGLPNDRFFAVRPEGSVSTLKIQRTERGDSAVYLCASSLKGRVAGYNEQFFGPGTRLTVL.

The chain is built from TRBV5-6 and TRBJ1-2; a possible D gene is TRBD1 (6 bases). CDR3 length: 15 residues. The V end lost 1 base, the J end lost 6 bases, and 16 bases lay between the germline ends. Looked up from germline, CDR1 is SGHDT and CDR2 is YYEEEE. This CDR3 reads CASSLTGGVQDGYTF. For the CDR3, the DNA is TGTGCCAGCAGCTTGACGGGGGGCGTTCAGGATGGCTACACCTTC.

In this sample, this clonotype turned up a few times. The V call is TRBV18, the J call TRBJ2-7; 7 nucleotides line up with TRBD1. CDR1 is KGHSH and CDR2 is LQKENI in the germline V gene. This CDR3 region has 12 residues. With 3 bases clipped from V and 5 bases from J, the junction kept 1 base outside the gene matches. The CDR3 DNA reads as TGTGCCAGCTCACCTCAGGGGGACGAGCAGTACTTC. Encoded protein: CASSPQGDEQYF.

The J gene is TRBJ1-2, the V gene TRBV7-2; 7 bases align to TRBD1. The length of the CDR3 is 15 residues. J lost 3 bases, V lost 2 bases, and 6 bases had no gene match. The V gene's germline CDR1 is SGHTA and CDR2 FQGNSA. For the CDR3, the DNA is TGTGCCAGCAGCTTACGTCTGCAGGGGGACTATGGCTACACCTTC. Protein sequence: CASSLRLQGDYGYTF.

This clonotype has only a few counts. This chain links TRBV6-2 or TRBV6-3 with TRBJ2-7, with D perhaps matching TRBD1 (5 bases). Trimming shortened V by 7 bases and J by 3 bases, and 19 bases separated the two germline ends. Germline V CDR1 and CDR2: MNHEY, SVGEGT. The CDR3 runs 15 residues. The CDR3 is CASTYRLGSIYEQYF. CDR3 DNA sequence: TGTGCCAGCACCTACAGGCTCGGGTCTATCTACGAGCAGTACTTC.

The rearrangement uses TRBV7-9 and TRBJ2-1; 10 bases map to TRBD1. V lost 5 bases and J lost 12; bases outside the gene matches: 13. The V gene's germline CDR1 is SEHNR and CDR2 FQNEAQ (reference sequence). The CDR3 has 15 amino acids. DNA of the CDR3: TGTGCCAGCAGCCTCTCCGGGACAGGGGTTTACGGGCAGTTCTTC. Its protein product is CASSLSGTGVYGQFF.

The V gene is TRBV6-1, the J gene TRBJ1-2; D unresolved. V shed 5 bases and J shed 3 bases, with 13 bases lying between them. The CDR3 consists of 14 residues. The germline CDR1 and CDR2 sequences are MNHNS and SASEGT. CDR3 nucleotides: TGTGCCAGCAGTAGGTCAGGTTTCGACTATGGCTACACCTTC. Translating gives CASSRSGFDYGYTF.

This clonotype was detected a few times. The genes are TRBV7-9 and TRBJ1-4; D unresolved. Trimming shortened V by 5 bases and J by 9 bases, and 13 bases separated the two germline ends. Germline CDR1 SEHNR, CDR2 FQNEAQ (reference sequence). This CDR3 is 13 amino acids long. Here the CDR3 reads CASSPPGLKKLFF. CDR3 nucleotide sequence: TGTGCCAGCAGCCCCCCGGGGTTGAAAAAACTGTTTTTT.

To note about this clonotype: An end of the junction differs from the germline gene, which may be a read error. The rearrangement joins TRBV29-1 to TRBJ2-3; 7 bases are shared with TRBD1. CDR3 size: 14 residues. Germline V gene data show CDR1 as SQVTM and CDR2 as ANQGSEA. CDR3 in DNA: TGCAGCGTCGAAGCGGTAGGGGGCGGAGGTACGCAGTATTTT. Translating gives CSVEAVGGGGTQYF.

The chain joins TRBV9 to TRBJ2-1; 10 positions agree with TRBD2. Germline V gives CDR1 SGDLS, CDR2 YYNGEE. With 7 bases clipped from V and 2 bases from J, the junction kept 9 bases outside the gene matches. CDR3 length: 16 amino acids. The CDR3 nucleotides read TGTGCCAGCCACCCATCTAGCGGGGGAGCCTACAATGAGCAGTTCTTC. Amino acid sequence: CASHPSSGGAYNEQFF.

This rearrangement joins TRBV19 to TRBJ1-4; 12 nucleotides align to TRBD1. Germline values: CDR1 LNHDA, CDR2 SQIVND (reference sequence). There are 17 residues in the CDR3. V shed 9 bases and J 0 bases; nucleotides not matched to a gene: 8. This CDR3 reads CASRDRGQSATNEKLFF. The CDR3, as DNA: TGTGCCAGCCGGGACAGGGGGCAAAGTGCAACTAATGAAAAACTGTTTTTT. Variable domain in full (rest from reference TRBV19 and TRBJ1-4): DGGITQSPKYLFRKEGQNVTLSCEQNLNHDAMYWYRQDPGQGLRLIYYSQIVNDFQKGDIAEGYSVSREKKESFPLTVTSAQKNPTAFYLCASRDRGQSATNEKLFFGSGTQLSVL.

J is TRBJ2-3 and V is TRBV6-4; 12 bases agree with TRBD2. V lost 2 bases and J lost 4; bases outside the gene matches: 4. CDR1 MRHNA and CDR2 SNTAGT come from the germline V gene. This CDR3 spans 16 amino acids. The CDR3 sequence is CASSDQLAGGPDTQYF. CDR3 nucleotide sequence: TGTGCCAGCAGTGACCAGCTAGCGGGAGGGCCAGATACGCAGTATTTT.